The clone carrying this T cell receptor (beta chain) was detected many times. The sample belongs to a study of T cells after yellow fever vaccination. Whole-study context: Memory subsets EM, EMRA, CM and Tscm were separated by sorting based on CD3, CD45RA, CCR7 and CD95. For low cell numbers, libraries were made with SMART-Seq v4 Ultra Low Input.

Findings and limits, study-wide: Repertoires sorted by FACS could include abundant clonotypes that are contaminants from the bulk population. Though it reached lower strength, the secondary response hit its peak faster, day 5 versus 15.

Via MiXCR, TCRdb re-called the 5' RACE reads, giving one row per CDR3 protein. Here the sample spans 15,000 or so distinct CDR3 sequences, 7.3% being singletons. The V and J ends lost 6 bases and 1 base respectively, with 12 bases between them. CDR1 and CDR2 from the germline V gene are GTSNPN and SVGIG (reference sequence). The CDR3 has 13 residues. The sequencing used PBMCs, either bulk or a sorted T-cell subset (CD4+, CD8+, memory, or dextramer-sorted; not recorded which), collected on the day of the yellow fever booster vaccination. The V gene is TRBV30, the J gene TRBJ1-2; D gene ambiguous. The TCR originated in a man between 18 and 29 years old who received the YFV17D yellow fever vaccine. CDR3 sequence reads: CACRHQDNYGYTF. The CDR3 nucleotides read TGTGCCTGCCGACACCAGGATAACTATGGCTACACCTTC.